A selection of T cell receptor beta chains follows, all from one sample in a study of beta chain features in type 1 diabetes. Sequenced by immunoSEQ multiplex PCR; TCRdb stores in-frame clones only, minus some. The repertoire holds 250,000 to 350,000 clones, around 15% seen once, with 6.7% in the top ten. The sequenced material came from central memory CD4+ T cells from blood. These receptors were obtained from a man aged 25-40 years in good health. The CDR3 runs from the conserved cysteine through the conserved F or W. Fields, in order: V gene, clone size, J gene, D gene, CDR3 DNA, CDR3 protein. The D gene is left open where the match is weak. Clone size is stated in some rows and not others, as once, few, many or a class when expanded.

V: TRBV27
size: -
J: TRBJ2-3
D: TRBD2
DNA: TGTGCCAGCAGTCTGACTAGCGGGAGGGCCGGGACGCAGTATTTT
CDR3: CASSLTSGRAGTQYF

V: TRBV27
size: -
J: TRBJ1-2
D: TRBD1
DNA: TGTGCCAGCAGTTTATCGATCCACAGGGGGCAGGGCTACACCTTC
CDR3: CASSLSIHRGQGYTF

V: TRBV30
size: -
J: TRBJ1-4
D: -
DNA: TGTGCCTGGAGCGCCAAGGGGGGTCCTAATGAAAAACTGTTTTTT
CDR3: CAWSAKGGPNEKLFF

V: TRBV6-1
size: many
J: TRBJ1-1
D: TRBD1
DNA: TGTGCCAGCGGGGTACAGGGGTACACTGAAGCTTTCTTT
CDR3: CASGVQGYTEAFF

V: TRBV5-1
size: -
J: TRBJ2-1
D: -
DNA: TGCGCCAGCAGCACGGACAACCACAATGAGCAGTTCTTC
CDR3: CASSTDNHNEQFF

V: TRBV6-6
size: few
J: TRBJ2-7
D: TRBD2
DNA: TGTGCCAGCAATGGACTAGCGGGAACTTACGAGCAGTACTTC
CDR3: CASNGLAGTYEQYF

V: TRBV6-1
size: -
J: TRBJ1-2
D: -
DNA: TGTGCCAGCAGTAACGGGCGCTATGGCTACACCTTC
CDR3: CASSNGRYGYTF

V: TRBV6-1
size: few
J: TRBJ2-1
D: -
DNA: TGTGCCAGCAGTGCCGGGAAGGCCTATGAGCAGTTCTTC
CDR3: CASSAGKAYEQFF

V: TRBV30
size: -
J: TRBJ1-3
D: TRBD1
DNA: TGTGCCTGGACCCGGGACAGGCTTCCTTCTGGAAACACCATATATTTT
CDR3: CAWTRDRLPSGNTIYF

V: TRBV6-1
size: -
J: TRBJ2-6
D: -
DNA: TGTGCCAGCACAGACCAGGGCTCTGGGGCCAACGTCCTGACTTTC
CDR3: CASTDQGSGANVLTF